These 8 T cell receptor beta chains were all obtained from the same sample, sequenced in a study of blood T cells in healthy people across ages. Using a J-beta primer mix together with a sample-barcoded 5' primer, a second PCR was run for roughly 6 to 12 cycles. TCRdb redid the calling of the 5' RACE reads with MiXCR, one entry per CDR3 protein. The sample has approximately 780,000 distinct CDR3 sequences; around 24% are singletons. These data were also filed under a second study, of T cells of mothers and their children.

The sequencing sample was made of blood. Receptor source: a boy aged 5-17 years in good health.

The genes are TRBV6-5 and TRBJ2-7, with TRBD2 identical over 14 bases. Looked up from germline, CDR1 is MNHEY and CDR2 is SVGAGI. V shed 0 bases and J 5 bases; nucleotides not matched to a gene: 0. The CDR3 spans 15 residues. CDR3 amino acids: CASSYSGLAGDEQYF. DNA of the CDR3: TGTGCCAGCAGTTACTCGGGACTAGCGGGGGACGAGCAGTACTTC.

The rearrangement links TRBV3-1 to TRBJ2-7, with 8 bases aligning to TRBD1. V shed 1 base and J 0 bases; nucleotides not matched to a gene: 5. The CDR3 runs 16 residues. Germline assignment: CDR1 LGHDT and CDR2 YNNKEL (reference sequence). CDR3 residues: CASSQGLGQGSYEQYF. CDR3 nucleotide sequence: TGTGCCAGCAGCCAAGGCCTTGGACAGGGCTCCTACGAGCAGTACTTC.

Concerning this clonotype itself: A much larger clone sits a single nucleotide away, making a read error possible. This rearrangement joins TRBV28 to TRBJ1-2; 10 positions agree with TRBD1. Per germline, CDR1 MDHEN and CDR2 SYDVKM. The trim removed 7 bases at V and 3 bases at J, leaving 5 bases unmatched. This CDR3 is 14 amino acids long. The CDR3 region is CASTLGQGDYGYTF. CDR3 coding DNA: TGTGCCAGCACCCTCGGACAGGGGGACTATGGCTACACCTTC.

This clonotype has only a few counts. The chain recombines TRBV24-1 with TRBJ2-5, with TRBD2 as a possible D gene (6 bases). CDR1 KGHDR and CDR2 SFDVKD come from the germline V gene. V was clipped by 7 bases and J by 3 bases, with 14 bases between them. This CDR3 is 14 amino acids long. The CDR3 loop reads CATSAGRGKETQYF. The CDR3 bases are TGTGCCACCAGCGCGGGACGGGGAAAAGAGACCCAGTACTTC.

The chain joins TRBV29-1 to TRBJ2-7; 7 bases align to TRBD1. From germline, CDR1 is SQVTM and CDR2 ANQGSEA. Losses at the gene ends were 1 base for V and 4 bases for J; bases not matched to a gene: 4. The CDR3 extends over 13 amino acids. The CDR3 here is CSVEGDRDYEQYF. In DNA form, the CDR3 reads TGCAGCGTTGAAGGAGACAGGGATTACGAGCAGTACTTC.

This clonotype was seen only a few times. The V call is TRBV4-1, the J call TRBJ2-2, with TRBD2 as a possible D gene (6 bases). Trimming removed 1 base from V and 2 bases from J, with 11 bases in between. Germline CDR1 MGHRA, CDR2 YSYEKL. The CDR3 covers 16 residues. The CDR3 region has the DNA TGCGCCAGCAGCCAAGGGGAGGACTTCAACACCGGGGAGCTGTTTTTT. Amino acid sequence: CASSQGEDFNTGELFF.

A few counts support this clonotype. The gene calls are TRBV7-9 and TRBJ2-1; no reliable D call. The V gene's germline CDR1 is SEHNR and CDR2 FQNEAQ (reference sequence). The CDR3 runs to 8 residues. Trimming removed 1 base at V and 14 bases at J, with 0 bases between. The CDR3 is CASSLEFF. The CDR3 nucleotides read TGTGCCAGCAGCTTAGAGTTCTTC. The full variable domain, its missing parts supplied by reference TRBV7-9 and TRBJ2-1, is DTGVSQNPRHKITKRGQNVTFRCDPISEHNRLYWYRQTLGQGPEFLTYFQNEAQLEKSRLLSDRFSAERPKGSFSTLEIQRTEQGDSAMYLCASSLEFFGPGTRLTVL.

The chain links TRBV24-1 to TRBJ2-1, with 10 bases matching TRBD1. The CDR3 is made up of 16 amino acids. The germline V gene has CDR1 KGHDR and CDR2 SFDVKD. Trimming at V came to 5 bases and at J to 5 bases, leaving 8 bases not matched to a gene. The CDR3 reads CATSAVGQGVDNEQFF. CDR3 bases: TGTGCCACCAGTGCCGTCGGACAGGGGGTTGACAATGAGCAGTTCTTC.